This T cell receptor (beta chain) was retrieved from a study of blood T cell repertoires in COVID-19. Self-reported history from a screening survey and questionnaire set each donor's cohort. Cohort 3 recovery required two negative PCRs, clearance, or symptom resolution. The method was immunoSEQ multiplex PCR; TCRdb's version includes in-frame clones alone and lacks a portion of them. The sample yields 150,000 to 200,000 clones, around 83% seen once. This clone was recorded only once. V was trimmed by 6 bases and J by 0 bases, leaving 11 bases between them. This CDR3 has 14 residues. The germline gives CDR1 LNHDA, CDR2 SQIVND (reference sequence).

The sequenced material came from PBMCs or T cells enriched from blood (not recorded which). The gene calls are TRBV19 and TRBJ1-1; D possibly corresponds to TRBD1 (5 bases). The sequence derives from a man between 35 and 55 years old who had recovered from COVID-19. The chain's CDR3 is CASRVTDMNTEAFF. For the CDR3, the DNA is TGTGCCAGTAGGGTGACAGACATGAACACTGAAGCTTTCTTT.